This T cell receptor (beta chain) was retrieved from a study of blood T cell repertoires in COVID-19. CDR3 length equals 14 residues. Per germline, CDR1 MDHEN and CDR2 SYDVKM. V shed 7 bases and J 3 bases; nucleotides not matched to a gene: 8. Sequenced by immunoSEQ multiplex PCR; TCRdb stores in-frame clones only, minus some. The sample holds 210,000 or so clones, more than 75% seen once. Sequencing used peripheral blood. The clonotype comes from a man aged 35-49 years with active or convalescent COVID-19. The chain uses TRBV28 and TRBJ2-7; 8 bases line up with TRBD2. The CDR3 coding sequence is TGTGCCAGCACTCCGGGGGGGGCTGGCTACGAGCAGTACTTC. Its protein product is CASTPGGAGYEQYF. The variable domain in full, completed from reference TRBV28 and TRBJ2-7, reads DVKVTQSSRYLVKRTGEKVFLECVQDMDHENMFWYRQDPGLGLRLIYFSYDVKMKEKGDIPEGYSVSREKKERFSLILESASTNQTSMYLCASTPGGAGYEQYFGPGTRLTVT.